This T cell receptor (beta chain) originates from a study of cytomegalovirus exposure and HLA in healthy donors. The PCR was carried out with 60 Vbeta primers and 13 Jbeta primers. Sequenced by immunoSEQ multiplex PCR; TCRdb stores in-frame clones only, minus some. The sample includes under 200,000 clones, approximately 70% of them seen just once. Regarding this clone: The germline gene is not matched at one end of the junction; a read error may be the cause.

The CDR3 runs to 16 residues. Per the germline V gene, CDR1 is SEHNR and CDR2 is FQNEAQ (reference sequence). This clonotype was sampled from a woman aged 25 to 45 in good health and CMV-seronegative. The rearrangement joins TRBV7-9 to TRBJ2-7; TRBD2 is a possible D gene (7 bases). Specimen: PBMCs. The CDR3 protein is CSSSLGPGGDPYEQYF. The CDR3 region has the DNA TGTTCCAGCAGCTTAGGACCGGGGGGCGACCCGTACGAGCAGTACTTC.